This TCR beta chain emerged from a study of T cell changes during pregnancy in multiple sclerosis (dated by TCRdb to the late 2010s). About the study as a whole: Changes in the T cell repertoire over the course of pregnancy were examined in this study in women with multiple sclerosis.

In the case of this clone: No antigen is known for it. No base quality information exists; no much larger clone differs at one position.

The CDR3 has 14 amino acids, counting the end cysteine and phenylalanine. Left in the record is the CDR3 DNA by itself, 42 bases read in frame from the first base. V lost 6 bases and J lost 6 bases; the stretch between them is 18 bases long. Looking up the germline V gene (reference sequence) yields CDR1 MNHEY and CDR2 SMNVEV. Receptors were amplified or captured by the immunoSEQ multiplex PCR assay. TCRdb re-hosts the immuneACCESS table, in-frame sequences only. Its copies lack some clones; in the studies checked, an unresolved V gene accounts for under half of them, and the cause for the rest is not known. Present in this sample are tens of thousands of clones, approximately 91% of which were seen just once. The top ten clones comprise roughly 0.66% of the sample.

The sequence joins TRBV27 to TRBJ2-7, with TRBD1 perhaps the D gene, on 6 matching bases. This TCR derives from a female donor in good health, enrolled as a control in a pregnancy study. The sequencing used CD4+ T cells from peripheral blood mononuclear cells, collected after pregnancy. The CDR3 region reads CASSPYTGYVEQYF. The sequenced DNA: TGTGCCAGCAGCCCTTACACAGGGTATGTCGAGCAGTACTTC.